This T cell receptor (beta chain) stems from a study of blood T cell repertoires in COVID-19. About the research overall: The United States, Italy and Spain provided the acute and convalescent COVID-19 samples.

The CDR3 consists of 15 residues. Looked up from germline, CDR1 is LNHDA and CDR2 is SQIVND (reference sequence). Trimming took 1 base from V and 2 from J, leaving 6 bases between them. Cohort 3 donors were reported recovered after two negative PCRs, clearance, or symptom resolution. Sequenced by immunoSEQ multiplex PCR; TCRdb stores in-frame clones only, minus some. The profile shows a few hundred thousand clones, 75% to 90% of them singletons. The sequencing sample was made of PBMCs or T cells enriched from blood (not recorded which). This clonotype was sampled from a woman in her forties or fifties who had recovered from COVID-19. The gene calls are TRBV19 and TRBJ2-6, with D possibly being TRBD2 (6 bases). The CDR3 here is CASSIGGAGANVLTF. The CDR3 DNA is TGTGCCAGTAGTATAGGGGGGGCTGGGGCCAACGTCCTGACTTTC.